The 9 T cell receptor beta chains presented below share a single source sample, sequenced in a study of cytomegalovirus exposure and HLA in healthy donors. Only in-frame clones appear in the TCRdb table, and some are missing; sequencing was by immunoSEQ multiplex PCR. The sample carries some 120,000 clones, 94% recorded once. What was sequenced was PBMCs. Source of these receptors: a young woman in good health and CMV-seronegative.

The chain is built from TRBV29-1 and TRBJ2-1; D gene uncertain. This CDR3 is 12 amino acids long. The V end lost 7 bases, the J end lost 4 bases, and 11 bases lay between the germline ends. Per germline, CDR1 SQVTM and CDR2 ANQGSEA. Written as DNA, the CDR3 is TGCAGCGACTTAGAGAGGTACAATGAGCAGTTCTTC. This sequence encodes CSDLERYNEQFF.

The chain couples TRBV9 to TRBJ2-1, with D perhaps matching TRBD2 (6 bases). With 1 base removed from V and 2 bases from J, the gap between germline ends came to 13 bases. The CDR3 runs to 16 residues. Germline V gene lookup returns CDR1 SGDLS and CDR2 YYNGEE. CDR3 in amino acids: CASSVFGGNTYNEQFF. CDR3 sequence (DNA): TGTGCCAGCAGCGTATTCGGCGGGAACACCTACAATGAGCAGTTCTTC.

This rearrangement joins TRBV5-4 to TRBJ1-2, with a tentative D call TRBD1 (6 bases). V lost 2 bases to trimming and J lost 3 bases, with 11 bases between them. The CDR3 has 14 residues. Per the germline V gene, CDR1 is SGHNT and CDR2 is YYREEE (reference sequence). The CDR3 nucleotides are TGTGCCAGCAGCTTTCAGGGGTGGGACTATGGCTACACCTTC. Translating gives CASSFQGWDYGYTF.

V is TRBV5-4 and J is TRBJ2-1; 8 bases line up with TRBD1. Per the germline V gene, CDR1 is SGHNT and CDR2 is YYREEE (reference sequence). J was trimmed by 0 bases and V by 4 bases; bases with no gene match: 18. The CDR3 length is 20 residues. CDR3 bases: TGTGCCAGCAGCCCTAAATCGGCAGGGGGCTCGAGAAGCTCCTACAATGAGCAGTTCTTC. Amino acid sequence: CASSPKSAGGSRSSYNEQFF.

The V call is TRBV6-5, the J call TRBJ1-2, with a possible D match to TRBD1 (6 bases). CDR1 and CDR2 (germline): MNHEY, SVGAGI. The CDR3 extends over 15 amino acids. Trimming stripped 7 bases from V and 0 bases from J, with 15 bases between. CDR3 in amino acids: CASTKGVEANYGYTF. DNA for the CDR3: TGTGCCAGCACTAAGGGGGTCGAAGCTAACTATGGCTACACCTTC.

V and J are TRBV14 and TRBJ2-1; D is uncertain. Trimming removed 0 bases at V and 5 bases at J, with 11 bases between. Germline CDR1 SGHDN, CDR2 FVKESK. This CDR3 is built from 15 residues. The CDR3 DNA is TGTGCCAGCAGCCAAGATTGGAGACTTGACAATGAGCAGTTCTTC. This codes for CASSQDWRLDNEQFF.

The rearrangement links TRBV5-6 to TRBJ2-5; 10 positions match TRBD1. The V segment lost 4 bases and the J segment 5 bases; nucleotides outside the gene matches: 8. The germline gives CDR1 SGHDT, CDR2 YYEEEE. The CDR3 spans 15 residues. This CDR3 reads CASSPGTGVQETQYF. The CDR3 nucleotides are TGTGCCAGCAGCCCTGGGACAGGGGTTCAGGAGACCCAGTACTTC. The full variable domain, in which reference TRBV5-6 and TRBJ2-5 provide the parts outside the CDR3, is DAGVTQSPTHLIKTRGQQVTLRCSPKSGHDTVSWYQQALGQGPQFIFQYYEEEERQRGNFPDRFSGHQFPNYSSELNVNALLLGDSALYLCASSPGTGVQETQYFGPGTRLLVL.

V and J are TRBV7-6 and TRBJ2-7; 13 bases match TRBD2. Germline CDR1 and CDR2: SGHVS and FNYEAQ. The V and J ends lost 5 bases and 1 base, in that order; junction bases with no gene match: 2. The CDR3 consists of 15 residues. The CDR3 is CASSALAGGSYEQYF. CDR3 nucleotide sequence: TGTGCCAGCAGCGCACTAGCGGGGGGGTCCTACGAGCAGTACTTC.

The chain carries TRBV18 and TRBJ1-4; D unresolved. The CDR3 consists of 12 residues. V gave up 3 bases and J gave up 13 bases, with 12 bases separating them. The germline CDR1 and CDR2 sequences are KGHSH and LQKENI. The CDR3 DNA follows: TGTGCCAGCTCACCCCCACTTGGAGGACTGTTTTTT. Protein product: CASSPPLGGLFF. Drawing the rest from reference TRBV18 and TRBJ1-4, the complete variable domain is NAGVMQNPRHLVRRRGQEARLRCSPMKGHSHVYWYRQLPEEGLKFMVYLQKENIIDESGMPKERFSAEFPKEGPSILRIQQVVRGDSAAYFCASSPPLGGLFFGSGTQLSVL.